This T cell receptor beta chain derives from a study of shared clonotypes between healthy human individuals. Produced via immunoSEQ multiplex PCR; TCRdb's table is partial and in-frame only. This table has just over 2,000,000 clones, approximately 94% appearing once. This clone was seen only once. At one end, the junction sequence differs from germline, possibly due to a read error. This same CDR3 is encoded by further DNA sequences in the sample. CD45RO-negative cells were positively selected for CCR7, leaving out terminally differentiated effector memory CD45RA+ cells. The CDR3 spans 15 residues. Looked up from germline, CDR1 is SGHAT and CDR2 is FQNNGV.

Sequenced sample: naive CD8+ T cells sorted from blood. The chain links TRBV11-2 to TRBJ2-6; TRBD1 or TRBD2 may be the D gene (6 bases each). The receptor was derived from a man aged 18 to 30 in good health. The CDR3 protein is CASSLTGTGANVLTF. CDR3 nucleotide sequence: TGTGCCAGCAGCTTAACAGGGACTGGGGCCAACGTACTGACTTTC.